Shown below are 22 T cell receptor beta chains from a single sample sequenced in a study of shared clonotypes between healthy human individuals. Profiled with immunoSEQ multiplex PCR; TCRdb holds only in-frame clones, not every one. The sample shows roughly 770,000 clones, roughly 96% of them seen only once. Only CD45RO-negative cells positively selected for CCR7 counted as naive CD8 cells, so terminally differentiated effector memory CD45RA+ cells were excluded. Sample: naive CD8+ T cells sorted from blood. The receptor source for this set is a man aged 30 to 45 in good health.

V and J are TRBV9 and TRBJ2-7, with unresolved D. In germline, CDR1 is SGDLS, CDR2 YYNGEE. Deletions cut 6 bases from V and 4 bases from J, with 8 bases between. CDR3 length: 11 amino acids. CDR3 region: CASTLLYEQYF. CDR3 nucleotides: TGTGCCAGCACCCTCCTATACGAGCAGTACTTC. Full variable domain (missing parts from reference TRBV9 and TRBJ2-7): DSGVTQTPKHLITATGQRVTLRCSPRSGDLSVYWYQQSLDQGLQFLIQYYNGEERAKGNILERFSAQQFPDLHSELNLSSLELGDSALYFCASTLLYEQYFGPGTRLTVT.

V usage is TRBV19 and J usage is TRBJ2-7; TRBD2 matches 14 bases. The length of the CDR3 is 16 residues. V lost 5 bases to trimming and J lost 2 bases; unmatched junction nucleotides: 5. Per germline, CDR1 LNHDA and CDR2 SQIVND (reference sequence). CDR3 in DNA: TGTGCCAGTAGTCCGTCGACTAGCGGGAGGGCCTACGAGCAGTACTTC. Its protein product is CASSPSTSGRAYEQYF. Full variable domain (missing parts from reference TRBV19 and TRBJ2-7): DGGITQSPKYLFRKEGQNVTLSCEQNLNHDAMYWYRQDPGQGLRLIYYSQIVNDFQKGDIAEGYSVSREKKESFPLTVTSAQKNPTAFYLCASSPSTSGRAYEQYFGPGTRLTVT.

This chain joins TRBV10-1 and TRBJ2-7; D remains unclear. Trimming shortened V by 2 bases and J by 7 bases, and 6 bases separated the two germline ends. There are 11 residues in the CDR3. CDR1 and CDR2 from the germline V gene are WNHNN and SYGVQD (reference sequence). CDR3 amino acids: CASSETVEQYF. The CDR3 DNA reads TGCGCCAGCAGTGAGACAGTTGAGCAGTACTTC.

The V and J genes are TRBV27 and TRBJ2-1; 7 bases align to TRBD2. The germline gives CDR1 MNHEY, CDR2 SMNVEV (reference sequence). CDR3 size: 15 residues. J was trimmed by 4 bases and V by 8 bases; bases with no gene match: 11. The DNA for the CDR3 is TGTGCCAGCTCCCCAGCGGGGCCCCCTTACAATGAGCAGTTCTTC. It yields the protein CASSPAGPPYNEQFF.

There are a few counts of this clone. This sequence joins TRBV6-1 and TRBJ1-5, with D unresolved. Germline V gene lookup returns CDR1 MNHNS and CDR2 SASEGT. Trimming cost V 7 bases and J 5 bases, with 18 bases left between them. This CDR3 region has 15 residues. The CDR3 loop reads CASIDTARNYQPQHF. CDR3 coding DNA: TGTGCCAGCATCGACACGGCCCGAAACTATCAGCCCCAGCATTTT.

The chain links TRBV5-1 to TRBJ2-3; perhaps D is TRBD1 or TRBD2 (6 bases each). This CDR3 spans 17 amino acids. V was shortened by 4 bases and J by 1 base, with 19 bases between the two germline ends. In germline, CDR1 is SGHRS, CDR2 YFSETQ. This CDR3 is CASSESLQGLGTDTQYF. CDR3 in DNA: TGCGCCAGCAGCGAGAGCCTACAGGGACTGGGCACAGATACGCAGTATTTT.

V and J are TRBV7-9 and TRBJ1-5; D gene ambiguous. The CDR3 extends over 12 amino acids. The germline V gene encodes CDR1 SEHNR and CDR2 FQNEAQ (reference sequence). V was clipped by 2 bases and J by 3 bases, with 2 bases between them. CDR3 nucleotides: TGTGCCAGCAGCTTACCCAATCAGCCCCAGCATTTT. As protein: CASSLPNQPQHF.

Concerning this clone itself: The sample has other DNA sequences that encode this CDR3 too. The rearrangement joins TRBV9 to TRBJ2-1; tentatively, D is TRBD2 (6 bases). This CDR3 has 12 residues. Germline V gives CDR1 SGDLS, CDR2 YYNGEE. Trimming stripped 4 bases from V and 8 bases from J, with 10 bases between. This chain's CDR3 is CASSPWGDEQFF. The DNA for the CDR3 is TGTGCCAGCAGCCCCTGGGGGGATGAGCAGTTCTTC.

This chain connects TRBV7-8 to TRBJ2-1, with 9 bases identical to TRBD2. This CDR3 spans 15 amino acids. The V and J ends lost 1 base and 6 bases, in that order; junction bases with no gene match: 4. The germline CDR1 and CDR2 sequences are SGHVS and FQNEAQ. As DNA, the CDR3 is TGTGCCAGCAGCTTAGGAGCGGGAGGTCTCAATGAGCAGTTCTTC. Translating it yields CASSLGAGGLNEQFF.

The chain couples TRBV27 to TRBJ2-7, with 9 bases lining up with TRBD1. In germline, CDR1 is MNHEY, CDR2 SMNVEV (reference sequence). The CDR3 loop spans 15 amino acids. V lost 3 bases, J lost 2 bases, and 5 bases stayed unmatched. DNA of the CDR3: TGTGCCAGCAGTTTGCTCCGGACAGGGGCCTACGAGCAGTACTTC. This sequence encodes CASSLLRTGAYEQYF.

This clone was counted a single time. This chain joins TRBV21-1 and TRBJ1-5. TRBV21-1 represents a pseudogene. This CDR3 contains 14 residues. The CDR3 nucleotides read TGTGCCAGCAGCAAAGGAGGGACGCGACAGCCCCAGCATTTT. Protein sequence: CASSKGGTRQPQHF.

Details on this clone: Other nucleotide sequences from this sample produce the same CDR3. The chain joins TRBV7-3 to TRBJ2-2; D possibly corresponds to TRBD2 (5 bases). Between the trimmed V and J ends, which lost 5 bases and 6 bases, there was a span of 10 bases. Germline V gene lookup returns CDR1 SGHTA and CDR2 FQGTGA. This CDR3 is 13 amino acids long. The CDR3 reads CASSPGFPGELFF. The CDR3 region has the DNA TGTGCCAGCAGCCCGGGGTTCCCCGGGGAGCTGTTTTTT.

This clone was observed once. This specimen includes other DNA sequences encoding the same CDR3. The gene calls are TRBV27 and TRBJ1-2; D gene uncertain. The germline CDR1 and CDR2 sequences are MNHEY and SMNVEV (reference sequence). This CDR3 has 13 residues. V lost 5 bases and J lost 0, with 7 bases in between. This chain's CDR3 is CASSQSANYGYTF. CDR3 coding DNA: TGTGCCAGCAGTCAATCAGCTAACTATGGCTACACCTTC.

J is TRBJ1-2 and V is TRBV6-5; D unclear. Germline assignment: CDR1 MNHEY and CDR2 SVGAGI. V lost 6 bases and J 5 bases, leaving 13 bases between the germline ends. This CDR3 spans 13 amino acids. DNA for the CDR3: TGTGCCAGCAGGCTAGGACTCACTTATGGCTACACCTTC. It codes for CASRLGLTYGYTF.

The CDR3 spells CASSPDRGLSTGELFF. For the CDR3, the DNA is TGTGCCAGCAGCCCAGACAGGGGTTTAAGTACCGGGGAGCTGTTTTTT. V usage is TRBV28 and J usage is TRBJ2-2; TRBD1 aligns across 8 bases. There are 16 residues in the CDR3. Germline assignment: CDR1 MDHEN and CDR2 SYDVKM. The ends lost 6 bases at V and 5 bases at J; junction bases unmatched: 11. Full variable domain (rest looked up from reference TRBV28 and TRBJ2-2): DVKVTQSSRYLVKRTGEKVFLECVQDMDHENMFWYRQDPGLGLRLIYFSYDVKMKEKGDIPEGYSVSREKKERFSLILESASTNQTSMYLCASSPDRGLSTGELFFGEGSRLTVL.

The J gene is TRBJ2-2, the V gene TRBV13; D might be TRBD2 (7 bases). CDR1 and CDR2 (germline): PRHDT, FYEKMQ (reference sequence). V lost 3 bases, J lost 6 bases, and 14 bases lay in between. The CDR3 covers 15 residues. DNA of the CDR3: TGTGCCAGCAGCTTCCGGGGGGCGGTATCCGGGGAGCTGTTTTTT. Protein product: CASSFRGAVSGELFF.

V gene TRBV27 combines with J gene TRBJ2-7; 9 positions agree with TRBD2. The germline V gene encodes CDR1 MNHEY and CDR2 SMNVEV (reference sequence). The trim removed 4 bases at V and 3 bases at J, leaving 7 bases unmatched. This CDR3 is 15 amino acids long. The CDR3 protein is CASSSLAGADYEQYF. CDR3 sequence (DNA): TGTGCCAGCAGTTCATTAGCGGGAGCTGACTACGAGCAGTACTTC.

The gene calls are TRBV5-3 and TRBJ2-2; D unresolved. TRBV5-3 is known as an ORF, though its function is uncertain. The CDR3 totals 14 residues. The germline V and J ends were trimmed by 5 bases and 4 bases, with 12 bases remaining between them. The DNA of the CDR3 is TGTGCCAGAAGAACGGCGCGGTGCACCGGGGAGCTGTTTTTT. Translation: CARRTARCTGELFF.

The CDR3 nucleotides are TGTGCCACCAGCGGGTCGGGCGCCGCAAATGAAAAACTGTTTTTT. It translates to CATSGSGAANEKLFF. V is TRBV15 and J is TRBJ1-4; D unresolved. The CDR3 extends over 15 amino acids. Trimming pared 5 bases from V and 5 bases from J, leaving 15 bases between. Germline assignment: CDR1 LNHNV and CDR2 YYDKDF (reference sequence).

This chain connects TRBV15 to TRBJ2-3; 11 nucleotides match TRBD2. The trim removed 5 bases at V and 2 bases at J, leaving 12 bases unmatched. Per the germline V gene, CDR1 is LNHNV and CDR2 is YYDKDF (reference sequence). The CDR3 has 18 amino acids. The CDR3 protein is CATSGPIGTSGPTDTQYF. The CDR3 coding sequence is TGTGCCACCAGCGGACCAATCGGGACTAGCGGACCCACAGATACGCAGTATTTT.

CDR3 loop: CASSLGPAGELFF. The CDR3 region has the DNA TGTGCCAGCAGTTTAGGCCCCGCCGGGGAGCTGTTTTTT. The V and J genes are TRBV27 and TRBJ2-2; the D is unclear. This CDR3 is 13 amino acids long. The V end was cut by 2 bases, the J end by 6 bases, with 7 bases between. Germline CDR1 MNHEY, CDR2 SMNVEV (reference sequence).

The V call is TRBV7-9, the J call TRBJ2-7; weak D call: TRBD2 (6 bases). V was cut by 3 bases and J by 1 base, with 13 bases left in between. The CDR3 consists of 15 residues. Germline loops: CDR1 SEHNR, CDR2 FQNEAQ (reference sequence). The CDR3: CASSLRDDRSYEQYF. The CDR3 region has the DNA TGTGCCAGCAGCTTGCGGGACGACAGATCCTACGAGCAGTACTTC.